This T cell receptor (beta chain) was recovered during a study of T cells after yellow fever vaccination. Study-wide findings and caveats: Weaker in magnitude, the secondary response showed a faster peak on day 5 versus 15. Once the booster was given, most primary-vaccination clones reappeared, at about 96% for CD4 and 88% for CD8.

TCRdb ran MiXCR on the 5' RACE reads and lists one entry per CDR3 protein. The table lists 100,000 to 150,000 distinct CDR3 sequences, almost 9% of them singletons. This clonotype was observed a few times. The antigen remains unidentified. The V end was cut by 5 bases, the J end by 2 bases, with 17 bases between. In germline, CDR1 is SGHTA, CDR2 FQGNSA. The CDR3 covers 16 residues. This chain uses TRBV7-2 with TRBJ2-3; possibly TRBD1 or TRBD2 for D (5 bases each). The clonotype was recovered from a man between 18 and 35 years old who received the YFV17D yellow fever vaccine. The material was CD8+ T cells sorted from PBMCs, obtained on the day of the yellow fever booster vaccination. The CDR3 coding sequence is TGTGCCAGCAGCCACCTACAGGCGACTACCACAGATACGCAGTATTTT. Translating it yields CASSHLQATTTDTQYF.